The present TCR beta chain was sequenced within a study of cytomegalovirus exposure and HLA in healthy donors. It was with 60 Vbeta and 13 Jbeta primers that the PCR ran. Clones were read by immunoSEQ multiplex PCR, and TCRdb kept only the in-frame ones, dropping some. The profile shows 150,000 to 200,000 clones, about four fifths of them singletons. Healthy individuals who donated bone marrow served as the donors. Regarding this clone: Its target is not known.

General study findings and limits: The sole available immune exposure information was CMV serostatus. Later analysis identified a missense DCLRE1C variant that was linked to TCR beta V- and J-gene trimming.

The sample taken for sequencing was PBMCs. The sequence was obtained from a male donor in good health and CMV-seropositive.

The DNA for the CDR3 is TGTGCCAGCAACGGGGGGTTTTCCTACAATGAGCAGTTCTTC. It translates to CASNGGFSYNEQFF. The V and J genes are TRBV2 and TRBJ2-1, with TRBD2 matching over 7 bases. Germline CDR1 is SNHLY and CDR2 is FYNNEI. The ends lost 7 bases at V and 1 base at J; junction bases unmatched: 4. The CDR3 is 14 residues long.